Following are 24 T cell receptor beta chains from one sample sequenced in a study of CXCR3-negative and CXCR3-positive naive CD8 T cells. Study outcomes and limitations: A higher hydrophobicity marked the TRB CDR3s of CXCR3-positive naive cells versus CXCR3-negative naive cells.

The authors made the TRB cDNA libraries by 5' RACE using UMI labels. Using the 5' RACE reads, TCRdb records one entry per CDR3 protein without DNA. The sample shows around 6,800 distinct CDR3 sequences, and 1.5% sits with its ten largest clones. Antigen specificity for these receptors is unknown. The material sequenced was naive CXCR3+ CD8+ T cells from blood. Specified subset: CD45RO-CCR7+CD27+CD95- naive CD8+ T cells expressing CXCR3 (TNR3+). These receptor sequences come from a human donor in good health. Some clones in this sample may be carry-over from other donors' samples.

By frequency, this clonotype registers medium-sized. V and J are TRBV3-1 and TRBJ1-5; TCRdb outputs TRBD1, but without DNA this stays unchecked. The CDR3 totals 15 residues. The germline V gene encodes CDR1 LGHDT and CDR2 YNNKEL (reference sequence). CDR3: CASSQDPLGNQPQHF. Supplemented by reference TRBV3-1 and TRBJ1-5, the full variable domain reads DTAVSQTPKYLVTQMGNDKSIKCEQNLGHDTMYWYKQDSKKFLKIMFSYNNKELIINETVPNRFSPKSPDKAHLNLHINSLELGDSAVYFCASSQDPLGNQPQHFGDGTRLSIL.

The chain is built from TRBV12-3 or TRBV12-4 and TRBJ1-1. CDR3 size: 12 residues. CDR3: CASSRTNTEAFF.

This clonotype registers medium-sized by frequency. The rearrangement uses TRBV7-2 and TRBJ2-3; there is no DNA to check the TCRdb D call of TRBD2. From germline, CDR1 is SGHTA and CDR2 FQGNSA. This CDR3 is 15 amino acids long. This chain's CDR3 is CASSHSLADTDTQYF.

This chain connects TRBV20-1 to TRBJ2-7; the D call from TCRdb, TRBD1, cannot be confirmed without DNA. The CDR3 spans 15 residues. In germline, CDR1 is DFQATT, CDR2 SNEGSKA (reference sequence). The CDR3 reads CSAEETGGASYEQYF.

This clonotype is medium-sized by frequency. This rearrangement joins TRBV5-5 to TRBJ2-5; lacking DNA, the TRBD1 call made by TCRdb goes unchecked. The CDR3 is 16 residues long. Germline values: CDR1 SGHKS, CDR2 YYEKEE (reference sequence). The CDR3 sequence is CASSWKGQGIQETQYF.

The V and J genes are TRBV20-1 and TRBJ2-3; the D call of TRBD2 rests on TCRdb alone, since no DNA is present to check it. This CDR3 is built from 15 residues. The germline V gene has CDR1 DFQATT and CDR2 SNEGSKA (reference sequence). The CDR3 is CSARSSGLSTDTQYF.

This chain links TRBV15 with TRBJ2-1; as DNA is missing, the TRBD1 call by TCRdb cannot be tested. This CDR3 region has 14 residues. CDR1 LNHNV and CDR2 YYDKDF come from the germline V gene (reference sequence). The CDR3 loop reads CATSRRTGSDEQFF. Full variable domain (missing parts from reference TRBV15 and TRBJ2-1): DAMVIQNPRYQVTQFGKPVTLSCSQTLNHNVMYWYQQKSSQAPKLLFHYYDKDFNNEADTPDNFQSRRPNTSFCFLDIRSPGLGDTAMYLCATSRRTGSDEQFFGPGTRLTVL.

The V call is TRBV12-2, the J call TRBJ2-1. TRBV12-2 is flagged as a pseudogene. The CDR3 runs to 12 residues. This CDR3 is CASSSGRNEQFF.

The chain combines TRBV7-8 with TRBJ2-5; TCRdb's D call, TRBD1, is unchecked because there is no DNA. The germline V gene encodes CDR1 SGHVS and CDR2 FQNEAQ. This CDR3 comprises 15 residues. This CDR3 reads CASSLAYGAEETQYF.

Its frequency marks this clonotype as medium-sized (0.01 to 0.1%). The V call is TRBV27, the J call TRBJ2-7. The CDR3 extends over 15 amino acids. From germline, CDR1 is MNHEY and CDR2 SMNVEV (reference sequence). The CDR3 spells CASSLTTGGTYEQYF.

V and J are TRBV19 and TRBJ1-1. The CDR3 has 14 amino acids. Germline V gene lookup returns CDR1 LNHDA and CDR2 SQIVND (reference sequence). The CDR3: CASSIYAGGTEAFF.

The V gene is TRBV2, the J gene TRBJ2-3. The CDR3 spans 12 residues. Germline CDR1 and CDR2: SNHLY and FYNNEI. CDR3 region: CASSARADTQYF.

This clonotype is labeled medium-sized based on frequency. The chain joins TRBV12-3 or TRBV12-4 to TRBJ1-5; TCRdb reports TRBD1, a call that lacks DNA to check it against. The CDR3 covers 15 residues. This CDR3 reads CASSPTGGSLKAQHF.

The rearrangement joins TRBV7-9 to TRBJ2-7; as DNA is missing, the TRBD2 call by TCRdb cannot be tested. From germline, CDR1 is SEHNR and CDR2 FQNEAQ (reference sequence). The CDR3 length is 13 residues. Here the CDR3 reads CASSLYSGYEQYF.

By frequency, this clonotype is medium-sized. The chain combines TRBV10-3 with TRBJ2-7; checking the TCRdb D call of TRBD1 is not possible without DNA. The CDR3 has 13 amino acids. The germline V gene encodes CDR1 ENHRY and CDR2 SYGVKD. The chain's CDR3 is CAISGGQRVEQYF.

The J gene is TRBJ2-3, the V gene TRBV6-5. Germline CDR1 reads MNHEY; CDR2 reads SVGAGI. There are 16 residues in the CDR3. CDR3 amino acids: CASSYSGGLITDTQYF.

This clonotype registers medium-sized (0.01 to 0.1%) by frequency. This sequence joins TRBV5-1 and TRBJ2-5; the TCRdb call, TRBD2, lacks DNA for checking. The germline gives CDR1 SGHRS, CDR2 YFSETQ. The CDR3 is made up of 15 amino acids. The CDR3 sequence is CASSNGTADVETQYF.

This clonotype is medium-sized by frequency. J is TRBJ1-2 and V is TRBV29-1. This CDR3 has 14 amino acids. Per the germline V gene, CDR1 is SQVTM and CDR2 is ANQGSEA. This CDR3 reads CSVDRPDLNYGYTF.

The rearrangement links TRBV28 to TRBJ2-7; TCRdb picks TRBD1, but there is no DNA to check that call. Germline lookup yields CDR1 MDHEN and CDR2 SYDVKM. The length of the CDR3 is 15 residues. CDR3 sequence reads: CASSFKHRADYEQYF.

V gene TRBV19 combines with J gene TRBJ2-5; TCRdb's assignment of TRBD2 cannot be checked, as there is no DNA. The CDR3 extends over 17 amino acids. Looked up from germline, CDR1 is LNHDA and CDR2 is SQIVND (reference sequence). CDR3 sequence reads: CASSTRPLAGHQETQYF.

This chain connects TRBV7-2 to TRBJ1-2; TCRdb's D gene call, TRBD1, goes unchecked for lack of DNA. Germline V gives CDR1 SGHTA, CDR2 FQGNSA. The CDR3 totals 16 residues. CDR3 region: CASRPDREALDYGYTF.

Its frequency marks this clonotype as medium-sized. The chain combines TRBV29-1 with TRBJ1-1. Germline values: CDR1 SQVTM, CDR2 ANQGSEA. There are 11 residues in the CDR3. The CDR3 reads CSVELNTEAFF.

By frequency, this clonotype registers medium-sized. V usage is TRBV29-1 and J usage is TRBJ2-1; TCRdb proposes TRBD1, but this gene call is untestable without DNA. Germline V lookup: CDR1 SQVTM, CDR2 ANQGSEA. The CDR3 runs 14 residues. CDR3 residues: CSVISGGLFNEQFF.

The chain recombines TRBV5-1 with TRBJ2-3. Per germline, CDR1 SGHRS and CDR2 YFSETQ. The CDR3 loop spans 14 amino acids. Here the CDR3 reads CASSTDGRTDTQYF.